This T cell receptor (beta chain) appears in the sequencing data of a study of blood T cell repertoires in COVID-19. Overall study context: Material from acute and convalescent COVID-19 was sourced from the United States, Italy and Spain. PBMCs, B-cell-depleted T cells, or T cells were the source of the cDNA or gDNA that made up the material.

Methods used by the authors: Scientists estimated how many nucleated cells there were by amplifying reference gene primers. Libraries were prepared by immunoSEQ multiplex PCR; TCRdb keeps only in-frame clonotypes and omits some of them. V, J and clone size are those of that table, while D and trimming were read from the DNA. This table has about 92,000 clones, roughly 85% appearing once. V was pared by 6 bases and J by 3 bases, with 6 bases between. In germline, CDR1 is MNHEY, CDR2 SVGAGI. The CDR3 runs 12 residues. The specimen was peripheral blood. The receptor's source is a man older than 75 with acute or convalescent COVID-19. This rearrangement joins TRBV6-5 to TRBJ2-1, with TRBD2 as a possible D gene (5 bases). CDR3 protein: CASSRDYNEQFF. Written as DNA, the CDR3 is TGTGCCAGCAGCCGGGACTACAATGAGCAGTTCTTC.